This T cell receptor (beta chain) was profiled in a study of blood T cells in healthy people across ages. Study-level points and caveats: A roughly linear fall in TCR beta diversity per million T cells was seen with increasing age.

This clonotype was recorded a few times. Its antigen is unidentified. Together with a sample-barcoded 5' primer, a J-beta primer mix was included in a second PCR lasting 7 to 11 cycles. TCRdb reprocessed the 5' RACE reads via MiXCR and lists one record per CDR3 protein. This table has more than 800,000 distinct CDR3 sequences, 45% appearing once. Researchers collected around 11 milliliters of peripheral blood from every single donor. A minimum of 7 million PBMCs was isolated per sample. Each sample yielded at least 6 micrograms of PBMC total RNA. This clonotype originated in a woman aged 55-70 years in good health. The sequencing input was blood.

The chain's CDR3 is CASSLANRAQGREQYF. As DNA, the CDR3 is TGCGCCAGCAGCTTGGCCAACAGGGCCCAGGGGCGCGAGCAGTACTTC. The chain carries TRBV5-1 and TRBJ2-5; D possibly corresponds to TRBD1 (6 bases). Matching the DNA end better, TRBJ2-7 makes the J call doubtful. The CDR3 spans 16 residues. Germline V gene sequence: CDR1 SGHRS, CDR2 YFSETQ.